This TCR beta chain was sequenced in a study of blood T cell repertoires in COVID-19. Study information: Nucleic acid was either cDNA or gDNA, and it came from T cells, B-cell-depleted T cells, or PBMCs.

The authors' processing: Amplification of reference gene primers was used by the study to estimate nucleated cell counts. Repertoires were generated with immunoSEQ multiplex PCR, while TCRdb's copy carries only in-frame clones and drops some. Clone size and the V and J calls come from that table; the DNA yielded D and trimming. This table has 110,000 to 150,000 clones, around four fifths appearing once. Those enrolled, adults aged roughly 18 to 100 years, came from 20 to 25 US areas. Each recovered donor of Cohort 3 presented with two negative PCRs, clearance, or symptom resolution. Germline CDR1 is SGHRS and CDR2 is YFSETQ. V was shortened by 3 bases and J by 7 bases, with 13 bases between the two germline ends. The CDR3 is 13 amino acids.

The receptor's source is a woman aged 45-59 years who had recovered from COVID-19. The sample consisted of PBMCs or T cells enriched from blood (not recorded which). The rearrangement joins TRBV5-1 to TRBJ1-2; a weak D match, TRBD1 (5 bases). The CDR3 sequence is CASSSGGSFGYTF. The CDR3 bases are TGCGCCAGCAGCTCGGGGGGTAGTTTTGGCTACACCTTC.